Below, 17 T cell receptor beta chains from the same sample are listed, as sequenced in a study of early T cells in non-severe SARS-CoV-2 infection listed by TCRdb under 2021. Library preparation employed 5' RACE. The sample was run on a NextSeq 500. The public sequencing data were trimmed at Q25 with fastp and processed into clonotypes with MiXCR by TCRdb, which kept only in-frame beta chains. Each CDR3 protein appears once, grouped with its most common genes and DNA. The sample includes tens of thousands of distinct CDR3 sequences, with roughly 12% observed a single time. The biggest ten clones account for 2.5% to 3% of the sample. Material: whole blood. The receptors stem from an adult who was a healthcare worker with PCR-confirmed SARS-CoV-2 infection or an uninfected control (not recorded which).

This clonotype was seen at least ten times. J is TRBJ2-1 and V is TRBV7-6, with a possible D match to TRBD2 (5 bases). The V gene's germline CDR1 is SGHVS and CDR2 FNYEAQ. Trimming took 8 bases from V and 8 from J, leaving 10 bases between them. The CDR3 spans 11 residues. The chain's CDR3 is CASSMRDEQFF. The CDR3, as DNA: TGTGCCAGCTCTATGAGGGATGAGCAGTTCTTC.

This clonotype was counted ten times or more. This chain connects TRBV7-3 to TRBJ2-1; D is undetermined. The V gene's germline CDR1 is SGHTA and CDR2 FQGTGA. V was cut by 0 bases and J by 6 bases, with 6 bases left in between. There are 13 residues in the CDR3. CDR3 nucleotides: TGTGCCAGCAGCTTAACCGGTCCCAATGAGCAGTTCTTC. Amino acid sequence: CASSLTGPNEQFF.

This clonotype was counted at least ten times. J is TRBJ2-1 and V is TRBV11-3; the match to TRBD2 covers 7 bases. The V and J ends lost 0 bases and 5 bases, in that order; junction bases with no gene match: 10. The germline V gene has CDR1 SGHNT and CDR2 YENEEA. This CDR3 has 17 amino acids. As DNA, the CDR3 is TGTGCCAGCAGCTTAGATTTTTGGCGGGAGACCCACAATGAGCAGTTCTTC. Protein sequence: CASSLDFWRETHNEQFF.

In its sample, this clonotype was seen many times. The V gene is TRBV2, the J gene TRBJ2-7; D is uncertain. The CDR3 is 11 residues long. V lost 0 bases to trimming and J lost 3 bases, with 0 bases between them. Germline CDR1 SNHLY, CDR2 FYNNEI. CDR3 bases: TGTGCCAGCAGTGAAGCCTACGAGCAGTACTTC. Translation gives CASSEAYEQYF.

The V call is TRBV28, the J call TRBJ2-7; D uncertain. Trimming removed 6 bases at V and 7 bases at J, with 19 bases between. CDR3 length equals 14 residues. Germline V gives CDR1 MDHEN, CDR2 SYDVKM. The CDR3 coding sequence is TGTGCCAGCAGCCAGACGTTCGGGCCTCGGGAGCAGTACTTC. Translation: CASSQTFGPREQYF.

This clonotype was found many times. This chain joins TRBV19 and TRBJ2-6; 9 bases fit TRBD1. Germline V gene data show CDR1 as LNHDA and CDR2 as SQIVND (reference sequence). CDR3 length: 18 amino acids. J gave up 0 bases and V 6 bases, and 9 bases lay outside the gene matches. DNA for the CDR3: TGTGCCAGTAGGCAGGACAGGGGATCGGGCTCTGGGGCCAACGTCCTGACTTTC. It encodes CASRQDRGSGSGANVLTF.

This clonotype has only a few counts. The CDR3: CSSGGWNTEAFF. In DNA form, the CDR3 reads TGCAGCTCAGGGGGGTGGAACACTGAAGCTTTCTTT. V is TRBV29-1 and J is TRBJ1-1; 7 bases map to TRBD1. The germline CDR1 and CDR2 sequences are SQVTM and ANQGSEA. V dropped 8 bases and J dropped 1; count of bases not matched to a gene: 4. This CDR3 has 12 residues. Based on the CDR3 plus reference TRBV29-1 and TRBJ1-1, the full variable domain is SAVISQKPSRDICQRGTSLTIQCQVDSQVTMMFWYRQQPGQSLTLIATANQGSEATYESGFVIDKFPISRPNLTFSTLTVSNMSPEDSSIYLCSSGGWNTEAFFGQGTRLTVV.

This clonotype was seen more than once but under ten times. The chain employs TRBV7-9 and TRBJ2-7, with 7 positions matching TRBD2. V lost 2 bases and J lost 2; bases outside the gene matches: 3. CDR3 length: 14 amino acids. CDR1 and CDR2 from the germline V gene are SEHNR and FQNEAQ (reference sequence). For the CDR3, the DNA is TGTGCCAGCAGCTTATCCGGACTAGCCTACGAGCAGTACTTC. As protein: CASSLSGLAYEQYF.

The V call is TRBV29-1, the J call TRBJ2-1, with TRBD2 identical over 10 bases. Germline CDR1 and CDR2: SQVTM and ANQGSEA. This CDR3 has 15 residues. V was clipped by 1 base and J by 7 bases; unmatched bases: 7. In nucleotides, the CDR3 is TGCAGCGTTGAAGCCCTAGCGGGAGTCATTAATGAGCAGTTCTTC. Protein: CSVEALAGVINEQFF.

In its sample, this clonotype was seen a few times. V gene TRBV7-8 combines with J gene TRBJ1-4; 7 bases fit TRBD1. The V segment lost 2 bases and the J segment 8 bases; nucleotides outside the gene matches: 8. The germline V gene has CDR1 SGHVS and CDR2 FQNEAQ. The CDR3 covers 15 residues. The CDR3 is CASSLTSRGEEKLFF. Here the CDR3 DNA reads TGTGCCAGCAGCTTAACGTCCAGGGGGGAAGAAAAACTGTTTTTT.

The sample holds a few counts of this clonotype. V is TRBV11-2 and J is TRBJ2-7, with D possibly being TRBD1 (6 bases). Germline V gene lookup returns CDR1 SGHAT and CDR2 FQNNGV. CDR3 length: 14 residues. Trimming left V 5 bases short and J 0 bases short, with 11 bases between. This CDR3 is CASSPRTDSYEQYF. DNA for the CDR3: TGTGCCAGCAGCCCTCGGACAGACTCCTACGAGCAGTACTTC.

This clonotype was seen repeatedly, ten times or more. This chain uses TRBV20-1 with TRBJ1-1, with D uncertain. V dropped 4 bases and J dropped 4 bases, with 13 bases sitting between them. The CDR3 has 13 amino acids. From germline, CDR1 is DFQATT and CDR2 SNEGSKA (reference sequence). CDR3 in amino acids: CSAKVSSSTEAFF. CDR3 in DNA: TGCAGTGCTAAGGTCTCTTCGAGCACTGAAGCTTTCTTT.

This clonotype showed up just a few times. This rearrangement joins TRBV30 to TRBJ2-2; D is undetermined. The CDR3 contains 14 residues. Germline CDR1 GTSNPN, CDR2 SVGIG (reference sequence). The V end was cut by 1 base, the J end by 1 base, with 7 bases between. The CDR3, as DNA: TGTGCCTGGAGTGCCTCTTTGAACACCGGGGAGCTGTTTTTT. It translates to CAWSASLNTGELFF.

This clonotype showed up many times. The gene calls are TRBV9 and TRBJ1-2, with TRBD1 matching over 7 bases. CDR3 length equals 15 residues. Germline V gives CDR1 SGDLS, CDR2 YYNGEE. V lost 4 bases to trimming and J lost 6 bases; unmatched junction nucleotides: 12. CDR3 protein: CASSPRDRVGDGYTF. The CDR3 DNA follows: TGTGCCAGCAGCCCCCGAGACAGGGTTGGAGATGGCTACACCTTC.

V and J are TRBV9 and TRBJ2-1; no clear D gene. The CDR3 spans 11 residues. The germline V gene encodes CDR1 SGDLS and CDR2 YYNGEE. V was pared by 5 bases and J by 8 bases, with 8 bases between. CDR3 nucleotides: TGTGCCAGCAGTCGTGAGCATGAGCAGTTCTTC. Protein: CASSREHEQFF.

The chain uses TRBV24-1 and TRBJ2-1; 8 nucleotides line up with TRBD1. V dropped 5 bases and J dropped 2; count of bases not matched to a gene: 7. Germline V gives CDR1 KGHDR, CDR2 SFDVKD. This CDR3 contains 16 residues. This chain's CDR3 is CATSAPTGVAYNEQFF. CDR3 sequence (DNA): TGTGCCACCAGTGCTCCGACAGGGGTCGCCTACAATGAGCAGTTCTTC.

This clonotype was observed a few times. This chain uses TRBV5-1 with TRBJ2-3, with D possibly matching TRBD1 (6 bases). Germline-derived CDR1 and CDR2 are SGHRS and YFSETQ. This CDR3 contains 13 residues. V lost 1 base, J lost 4 bases, and 7 bases lay in between. The CDR3 nucleotides are TGCGCCAGCAGCTTGACAGGGCCAGATACGCAGTATTTT. Protein sequence: CASSLTGPDTQYF.